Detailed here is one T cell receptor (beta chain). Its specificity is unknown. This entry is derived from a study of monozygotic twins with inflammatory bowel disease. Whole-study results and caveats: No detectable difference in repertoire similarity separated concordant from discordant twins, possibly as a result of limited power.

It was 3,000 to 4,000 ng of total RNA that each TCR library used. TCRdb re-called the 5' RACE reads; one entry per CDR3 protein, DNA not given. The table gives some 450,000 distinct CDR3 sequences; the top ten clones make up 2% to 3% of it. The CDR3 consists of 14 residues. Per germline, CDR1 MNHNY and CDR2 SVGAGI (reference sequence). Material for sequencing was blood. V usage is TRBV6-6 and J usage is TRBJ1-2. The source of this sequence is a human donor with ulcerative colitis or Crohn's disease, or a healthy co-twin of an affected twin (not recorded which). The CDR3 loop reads CASRSQGANYGYTF.